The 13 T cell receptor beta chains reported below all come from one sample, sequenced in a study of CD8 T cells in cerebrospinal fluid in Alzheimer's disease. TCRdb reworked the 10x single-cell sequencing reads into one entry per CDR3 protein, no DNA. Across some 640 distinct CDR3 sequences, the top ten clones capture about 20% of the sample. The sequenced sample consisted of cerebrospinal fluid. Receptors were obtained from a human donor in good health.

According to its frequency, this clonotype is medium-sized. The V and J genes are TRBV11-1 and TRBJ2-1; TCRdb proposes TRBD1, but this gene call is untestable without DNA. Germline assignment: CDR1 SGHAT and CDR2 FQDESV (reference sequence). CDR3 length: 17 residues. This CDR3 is CASSLAMGGEIYNEQFF.

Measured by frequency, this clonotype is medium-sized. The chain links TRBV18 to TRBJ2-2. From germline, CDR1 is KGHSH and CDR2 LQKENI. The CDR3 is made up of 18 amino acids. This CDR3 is CASSPEKTRTPNTGELFF.

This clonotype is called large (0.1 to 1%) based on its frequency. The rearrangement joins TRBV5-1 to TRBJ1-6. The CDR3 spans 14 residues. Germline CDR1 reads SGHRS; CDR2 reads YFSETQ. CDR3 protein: CASSLGGSGSPLHF. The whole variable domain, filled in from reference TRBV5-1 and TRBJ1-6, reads KAGVTQTPRYLIKTRGQQVTLSCSPISGHRSVSWYQQTPGQGLQFLFEYFSETQRNKGNFPGRFSGRQFSNSRSEMNVSTLELGDSALYLCASSLGGSGSPLHFGNGTRLTVT.

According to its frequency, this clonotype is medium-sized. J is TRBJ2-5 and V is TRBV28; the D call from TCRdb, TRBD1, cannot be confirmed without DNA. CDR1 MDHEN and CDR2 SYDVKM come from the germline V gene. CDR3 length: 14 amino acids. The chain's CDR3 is CASSNRDNKETQYF.

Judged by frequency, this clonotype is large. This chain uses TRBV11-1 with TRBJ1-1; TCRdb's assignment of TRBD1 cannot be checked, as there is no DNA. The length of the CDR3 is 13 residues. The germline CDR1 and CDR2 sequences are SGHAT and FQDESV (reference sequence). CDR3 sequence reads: CASSLRAGRRAFF.

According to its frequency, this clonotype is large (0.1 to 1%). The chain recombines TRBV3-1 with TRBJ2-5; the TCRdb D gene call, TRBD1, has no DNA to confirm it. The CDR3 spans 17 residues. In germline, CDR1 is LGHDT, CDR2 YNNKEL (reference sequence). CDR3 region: CASSRNVREPNWETQYF.

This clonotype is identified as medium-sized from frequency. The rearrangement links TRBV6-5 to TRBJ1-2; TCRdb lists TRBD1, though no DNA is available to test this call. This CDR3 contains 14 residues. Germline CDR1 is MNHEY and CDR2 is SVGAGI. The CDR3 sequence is CASRTPGQTYGYTF.

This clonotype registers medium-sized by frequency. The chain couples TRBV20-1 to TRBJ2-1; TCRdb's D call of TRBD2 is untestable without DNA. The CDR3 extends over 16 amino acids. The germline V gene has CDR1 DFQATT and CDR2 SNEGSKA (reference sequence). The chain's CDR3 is CSASELAGGRNNEQFF.

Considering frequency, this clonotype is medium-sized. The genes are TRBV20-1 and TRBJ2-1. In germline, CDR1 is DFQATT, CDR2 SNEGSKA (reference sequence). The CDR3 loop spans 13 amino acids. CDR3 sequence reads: CSAERGSYNEQFF.

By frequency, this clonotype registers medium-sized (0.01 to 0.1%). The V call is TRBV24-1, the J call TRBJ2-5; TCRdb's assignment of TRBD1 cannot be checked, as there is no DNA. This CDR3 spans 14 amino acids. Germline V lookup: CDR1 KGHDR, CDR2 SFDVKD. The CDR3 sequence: CATSDPLQGETQYF.

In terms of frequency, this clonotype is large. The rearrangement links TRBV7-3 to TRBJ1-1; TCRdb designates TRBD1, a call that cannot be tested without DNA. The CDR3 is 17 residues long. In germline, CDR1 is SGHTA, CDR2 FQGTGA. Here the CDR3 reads CASSLSGAGMSRTEAFF.

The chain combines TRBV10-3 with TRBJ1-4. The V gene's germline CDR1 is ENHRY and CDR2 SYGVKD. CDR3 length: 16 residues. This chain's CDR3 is CAISESLGRANEKLFF.

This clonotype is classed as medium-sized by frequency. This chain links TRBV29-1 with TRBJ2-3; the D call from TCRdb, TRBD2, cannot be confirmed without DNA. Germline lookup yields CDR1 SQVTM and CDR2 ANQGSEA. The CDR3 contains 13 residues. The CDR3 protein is CSVDKRGADTQYF.